This T cell receptor beta chain was identified during a study of response to subunit inactivated influenza vaccine. In TCRdb, the RT-PCR reads were re-called with MiXCR into one record per CDR3 protein. Of about 780,000 distinct CDR3 sequences listed, less than 20% are singletons. To note about this clonotype: What it binds is unknown.

General study points: With each seasonal influenza vaccination, the authors suggested, few new T cells are recruited.

V lost 4 bases and J lost 3; bases outside the gene matches: 6. Germline CDR1 is SGHRS and CDR2 is YFSETQ. This CDR3 is built from 14 residues. This specimen was PBMCs from blood, taken about 5 days after vaccination. The TCR comes from a man aged 50-59 years who received an inactivated influenza vaccine. The chain employs TRBV5-1 and TRBJ2-7, with 8 bases lining up with TRBD1. Here the CDR3 DNA reads TGCGCCAGCAGCCACGTGGACAGGGTCTACGAGCAGTACTTC. Amino acids: CASSHVDRVYEQYF.